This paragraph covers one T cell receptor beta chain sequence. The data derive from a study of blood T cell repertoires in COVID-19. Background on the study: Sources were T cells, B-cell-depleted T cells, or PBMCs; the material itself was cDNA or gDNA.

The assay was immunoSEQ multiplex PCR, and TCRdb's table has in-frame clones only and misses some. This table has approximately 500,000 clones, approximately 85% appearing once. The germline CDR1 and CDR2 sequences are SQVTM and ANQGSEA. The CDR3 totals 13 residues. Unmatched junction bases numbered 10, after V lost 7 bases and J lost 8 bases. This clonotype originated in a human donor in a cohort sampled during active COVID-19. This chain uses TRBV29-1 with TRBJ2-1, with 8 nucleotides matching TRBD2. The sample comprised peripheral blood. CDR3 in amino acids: CSGLAGGRDEQFF. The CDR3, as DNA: TGCAGCGGTCTGGCGGGAGGACGAGATGAGCAGTTCTTC.